This paragraph covers one TCR beta chain sequence. Antigen unknown. The CDR3 has 14 residues. CDR1 is SNHLY and CDR2 is FYNNEI in the germline V gene. With 2 bases removed from V and 10 bases from J, the gap between germline ends came to 16 bases. TCRB transcripts that were expressed got sequenced, as all of the isolated RNA had been reverse transcribed. The table came from immunoSEQ multiplex PCR; TCRdb's copy has only in-frame clones and leaves some out. The sample consists of about 120,000 clones, about 15% of them appearing once. This record belongs to a study of beta chain features in type 1 diabetes. Study-level findings and limits: Moderate but significant shortening of TCRB CDR3s was recorded in all four CD4+ subsets from Type 1 diabetes patients. Patients' naive, central memory and regulatory TCRB repertoires appeared more alike than those of healthy donors.

This rearrangement joins TRBV2 to TRBJ2-3; D is ambiguous. Sequencing was carried out using central memory CD4+ T cells from blood. The sequence came from a man between 25 and 39 years old with type 1 diabetes. CDR3 DNA sequence: TGTGCCAGCAGTGAATCTGCAGGACGAGGAGCGCAGTATTTT. It translates to CASSESAGRGAQYF.